This is a list of T cell receptor beta chains from one sample in a study of shared clonotypes between healthy human individuals. This table comes from immunoSEQ multiplex PCR, and its TCRdb copy is limited to in-frame clones, with some not included. This table holds about 2.2 million clones, around 95% found once. The specimen sequenced was naive CD8+ T cells from PBMCs. The receptors stem from a man in his late teens or twenties in good health. Some clones in this sample may be carry-over from other donors' samples. The CDR3 runs from the conserved cysteine through the conserved F or W. D genes are given only for firm matches. Size values are once, few and many counts, or a class for expanded clones, and some rows have none.

V: TRBV7-9; J: TRBJ1-1; size: -; D: -; CDR3: CASSRSDRYYEAFF; DNA: TGTGCCAGCAGCCGTTCGGACAGATACTATGAAGCTTTCTTT
V: TRBV6-4; J: TRBJ2-7; size: once; D: -; CDR3: CASTLLAPVRSYEQYF; DNA: TGTGCCAGCACCCTGCTAGCCCCAGTCCGCTCCTACGAGCAGTACTTC
V: TRBV4-2; J: TRBJ2-7; size: -; D: TRBD2; CDR3: CASSQDTSGYEQYF; DNA: TGTGCCAGCAGCCAAGATACTAGCGGTTACGAGCAGTACTTC
V: TRBV7-4; J: TRBJ2-1; size: -; D: TRBD1; CDR3: CASSLTHGTVSYNEQFF; DNA: TGTGCCAGCAGCCTCACCCATGGGACAGTTTCCTACAATGAGCAGTTCTTC
V: TRBV11-2; J: TRBJ2-1; size: -; D: TRBD1; CDR3: CASSRRDRVDSYNEQFF; DNA: TGTGCCAGCAGCCGCCGGGACAGGGTCGACTCCTACAATGAGCAGTTCTTC
V: TRBV29-1; J: TRBJ1-3; size: -; D: -; CDR3: CSVVSSPENTIYF; DNA: TGCAGCGTTGTATCGTCCCCTGAAAACACCATATATTTT
V: TRBV21-1; J: TRBJ2-7; size: once; D: -; CDR3: CASSNRDRAPYEQYF; DNA: TGTGCCAGCAGCAACAGGGACAGGGCCCCCTACGAGCAGTACTTC
V: TRBV27; J: TRBJ2-3; size: -; D: TRBD2; CDR3: CASSLSPAGLDTQYF; DNA: TGTGCCAGCAGTTTATCGCCAGCGGGGTTAGATACGCAGTATTTT
V: TRBV7-2; J: TRBJ2-1; size: once; D: TRBD2; CDR3: CASSLGLAGGYEQFF; DNA: TGTGCCAGCAGCTTGGGACTAGCGGGAGGATATGAGCAGTTCTTC
V: TRBV27; J: TRBJ2-2; size: -; D: -; CDR3: CASSLFVNTGELFF; DNA: TGTGCCAGCAGTTTATTCGTAAACACCGGGGAGCTGTTTTTT
V: TRBV25-1; J: TRBJ1-1; size: -; D: -; CDR3: CASSRRGGATEAFF; DNA: TGTGCCAGCAGTCGGCGGGGAGGGGCCACTGAAGCTTTCTTT
V: TRBV28; J: TRBJ2-7; size: -; D: -; CDR3: CASSLFLGEGATYEQYF; DNA: TGTGCCAGCAGTTTATTTTTGGGGGAGGGGGCCACCTACGAGCAGTACTTC
V: TRBV9; J: TRBJ1-1; size: -; D: -; CDR3: CASSSGGHTEAFF; DNA: TGTGCCAGCAGCTCCGGGGGGCACACTGAAGCTTTCTTT
V: TRBV15; J: TRBJ1-1; size: -; D: -; CDR3: CATSRDRVEQMNTEAFF; DNA: TGTGCCACCAGCAGAGATCGGGTGGAGCAGATGAACACTGAAGCTTTCTTT
V: TRBV7-9; J: TRBJ1-1; size: -; D: -; CDR3: CASSLEVVWTTENTEAFF; DNA: TGTGCCAGCAGCTTAGAAGTTGTGTGGACAACGGAGAACACTGAAGCTTTCTTT
V: TRBV28; J: TRBJ2-7; size: -; D: TRBD1; CDR3: CASRLTRDREHF; DNA: TGTGCCAGCAGGCTGACCCGGGACAGGGAGCACTTC
V: TRBV7-6; J: TRBJ1-1; size: few; D: -; CDR3: CASSLGKNTEAFF; DNA: TGTGCCAGCAGCTTAGGGAAGAACACTGAAGCTTTCTTT
V: TRBV13; J: TRBJ2-2; size: -; D: -; CDR3: CASSLGDRNTGELFF; DNA: TGTGCCAGCAGCTTAGGGGACAGGAACACCGGGGAGCTGTTTTTT
V: TRBV7-9; J: TRBJ1-4; size: -; D: -; CDR3: CASREGVNEKLFF; DNA: TGTGCCAGTCGCGAGGGCGTTAATGAAAAACTGTTTTTT
V: TRBV27; J: TRBJ1-1; size: -; D: -; CDR3: CASSWTVNTEAFF; DNA: TGTGCCAGCAGTTGGACAGTAAACACTGAAGCTTTCTTT
V: TRBV30; J: TRBJ2-7; size: -; D: -; CDR3: CAWSVQPGLLRYF; DNA: TGTGCCTGGAGTGTCCAGCCAGGCCTACTTAGATACTTC
V: TRBV11-1; J: TRBJ2-7; size: -; D: TRBD1; CDR3: CASSLPDLQGAGGEQYF; DNA: TGTGCCAGCAGCTTGCCCGACCTACAGGGGGCTGGGGGAGAGCAGTACTTC
V: TRBV27; J: TRBJ2-1; size: -; D: TRBD2; CDR3: CASGELAGNNEQFF; DNA: TGTGCCAGCGGGGAACTAGCGGGAAACAATGAGCAGTTCTTC
V: TRBV19; J: TRBJ1-3; size: -; D: -; CDR3: CATYQGNTIYF; DNA: TGTGCCACCTATCAAGGGAACACCATATATTTT
V: TRBV4-3; J: TRBJ1-1; size: -; D: TRBD1; CDR3: CASSRLPGQVNTEAFF; DNA: TGCGCCAGCAGCCGCCTACCGGGACAGGTAAACACTGAAGCTTTCTTT
V: TRBV9; J: TRBJ2-1; size: -; D: -; CDR3: CASSVGGSFNNEQFF; DNA: TGTGCCAGCAGCGTAGGGGGCTCGTTTAACAATGAGCAGTTCTTC
V: TRBV14; J: TRBJ2-1; size: once; D: -; CDR3: CASSGRDWTYNEQFF; DNA: TGTGCCAGCAGCGGTAGGGACTGGACCTACAATGAGCAGTTCTTC
V: TRBV27; J: TRBJ1-3; size: -; D: TRBD1; CDR3: CASSKQGVGNTIYF; DNA: TGTGCCAGCAGCAAACAGGGGGTGGGAAACACCATATATTTT
V: TRBV27; J: TRBJ2-7; size: -; D: -; CDR3: CASSSSGTDYEQYF; DNA: TGTGCCAGCAGTTCGTCCGGGACCGACTACGAGCAGTACTTC
V: TRBV7-9; J: TRBJ2-1; size: -; D: TRBD1; CDR3: CASREQGTSYNEQFF; DNA: TGTGCCAGCAGAGAACAGGGGACCTCCTACAATGAGCAGTTCTTC
V: TRBV5-1; J: TRBJ2-1; size: -; D: -; CDR3: CASSLNLNEQFF; DNA: TGCGCCAGCAGCTTGAACTTAAATGAGCAGTTCTTC
V: TRBV18; J: TRBJ2-5; size: -; D: TRBD1; CDR3: CASSQDRAQETQYF; DNA: TGTGCCAGCTCACAAGACAGGGCCCAAGAGACCCAGTACTTC
V: TRBV6-1; J: TRBJ1-2; size: -; D: TRBD1; CDR3: CAIYNPQGTRYGYTF; DNA: TGTGCCATCTATAACCCACAGGGGACGCGCTATGGCTACACCTTC
V: TRBV27; J: TRBJ1-4; size: -; D: -; CDR3: CASSLRVDTVYEKLFF; DNA: TGTGCCAGCAGCTTAAGGGTGGACACTGTTTATGAAAAACTGTTTTTT
V: TRBV6-5; J: TRBJ2-7; size: -; D: -; CDR3: CASSYSSLYEQYF; DNA: TGTGCCAGCAGTTACTCGAGTCTCTACGAGCAGTACTTC
V: TRBV5-4; J: TRBJ2-3; size: -; D: -; CDR3: CASSLGQSTDTQYF; DNA: TGTGCCAGCAGCTTGGGCCAGAGCACAGATACGCAGTATTTT
V: TRBV29-1; J: TRBJ1-2; size: -; D: TRBD1; CDR3: CSVDRGAFNYGYTF; DNA: TGCAGCGTGGACAGGGGGGCCTTTAACTATGGCTACACCTTC
V: TRBV19; J: TRBJ1-5; size: -; D: -; CDR3: CASSIPRGTNQPQHF; DNA: TGTGCCAGTAGTATCCCCAGGGGCACCAATCAGCCCCAGCATTTT
V: TRBV7-8; J: TRBJ1-5; size: -; D: -; CDR3: CASSFLRASNQPQHF; DNA: TGTGCCAGCAGCTTCCTCAGGGCTAGCAATCAGCCCCAGCATTTT
V: TRBV5-6; J: TRBJ1-2; size: -; D: -; CDR3: CASSLAGVGDIYGYTF; DNA: TGTGCCAGCAGCTTGGCGGGAGTAGGGGACATCTATGGCTACACCTTC
V: TRBV9; J: TRBJ2-1; size: -; D: TRBD2; CDR3: CASNEGGRPSHEQFF; DNA: TGTGCCAGCAACGAGGGCGGGAGGCCTTCCCATGAGCAGTTCTTC